The present T cell receptor (beta chain) was sequenced within a study of response to subunit inactivated influenza vaccine. In its sample, this clonotype was seen many times. What it binds is not known. The CDR3 is made up of 15 amino acids. From germline, CDR1 is SGHAT and CDR2 FQNNGV. With V trimmed by 4 bases and J by 5 bases, 6 bases remained unmatched. TCRdb passed the RT-PCR reads through MiXCR, listing each CDR3 protein once. This table holds about 700,000 distinct CDR3 sequences, 14% found once. Study results and caveats: Each seasonal influenza vaccination recruits few new T cells, the authors suggested.

The sequence was obtained from a man aged 45-65 years who received an inactivated influenza vaccine. This chain joins TRBV11-2 and TRBJ2-2, with 8 positions matching TRBD1. Here the sequenced sample was PBMCs from blood, taken around 15 days before vaccination. CDR3 in amino acids: CASSYYRGNTGELFF. The CDR3 DNA follows: TGTGCCAGCAGCTATTACAGGGGGAATACCGGGGAGCTGTTTTTT. Using reference TRBV11-2 and TRBJ2-2 for the parts outside the CDR3, the full variable domain is EAGVAQSPRYKIIEKRQSVAFWCNPISGHATLYWYQQILGQGPKLLIQFQNNGVVDDSQLPKDRFSAERLKGVDSTLKIQPAKLEDSAVYLCASSYYRGNTGELFFGEGSRLTVL.